One TCR beta chain is described in this entry. Its antigen is unidentified. Some clones are missing from TCRdb's copy, which holds only in-frame ones; the method was immunoSEQ multiplex PCR. The sample lists about 14,000 clones; over 75% were seen once. Enrollment shut out patients with autoimmune disease history or systemic immunosuppression. The data belong to a study of OX40 agonist ivuxolimab in advanced cancers. Study results and caveats: Doses of 0.1 to 3.0 mg/kg were accompanied by clonal expansion of CD4+ and CD8+ blood T cells by week 6.

The germline CDR1 and CDR2 sequences are PRHDT and FYEKMQ (reference sequence). V shed 4 bases, J shed 6 bases, and the junction held 4 bases outside the gene matches. The CDR3 consists of 14 residues. The chain links TRBV13 to TRBJ2-7, with 12 bases that match TRBD2. This receptor was obtained from an adult with an advanced solid tumor such as melanoma, head and neck, liver or kidney cancer. The starting material was CD4+ or CD8+ T cells sorted from blood, obtained in a trial of the OX40 agonist ivuxolimab. The DNA of the CDR3 is TGTGCCAGCAGCTCTAGCGGGGGGGCCTCCGAGCAGTACTTC. Its translation: CASSSSGGASEQYF.